This T cell receptor beta chain was recovered during a study of T cells in women clearing cervical HPV infection. Study as a whole: No precancer developed; the control's incident HPV16 infection cleared within 12 months.

Some clones are missing from TCRdb's copy, which holds only in-frame ones; the method was immunoSEQ multiplex PCR. The sample data list about 31,000 clones. Study-wide findings and caveats: Timing of associations relative to infection is unclear; T-cell subsets were not isolated.

All participants had a single incident cervical HPV16 infection, and prevalent HPV16 infections were excluded. V was shortened by 0 bases and J by 8 bases, with 13 bases between the two germline ends. This CDR3 has 15 residues. CDR1 and CDR2 from the germline V gene are KGHSH and LQKENI. Comments on this clone: Its antigen is not known. The read terminates 3 residues ahead of where the CDR3 ends, so the germline J gene completes it.

J is TRBJ1-4 and V is TRBV18; tentatively, D is TRBD1 (6 bases). The clonotype comes from a woman aged 18-70 years with a cervical HPV16 infection that either progressed to CIN3+ or cleared (not recorded which). Sequencing input: blood buffy coat. CDR3 in amino acids: CASSPPRGNGEKLFF. The CDR3 DNA, read in part, is TGTGCCAGCTCACCACCGAGGGGGAACGGGGAAAAA.